This T cell receptor (beta chain) was recorded in a study of T cell repertoires and HLA-DP antigens. Whole-study context: CD4+ T cells were cocultured with HeLa cells expressing HLA-DP. Average DNA input: approximately 230 ng for CD137+CD4+ sorts, approximately 1,200 ng pre-culture.

Regarding this clone: The antigen remains unidentified.

The V gene lost 4 bases and the J gene lost 8 bases, with 19 bases spanning the gap. Per the germline V gene, CDR1 is SGHRS and CDR2 is YFSETQ. The CDR3 contains 16 residues. Sequenced by immunoSEQ multiplex PCR; TCRdb stores in-frame clones only, minus some. Of about 73,000 clones listed, around 80% were seen once; the top ten hold 1.5% to 2%. Untouched CD4+ T cells were bead-isolated from PBMC at around 98% purity. The chain uses TRBV5-1 and TRBJ1-6; maybe TRBD1 (5 bases). The origin of this receptor is a man aged 55 to 70 in good health and CMV-seronegative. The source material was CD4+ T cells from PBMCs. CDR3 residues: CASSGRSGAADSPLHF. CDR3 bases: TGCGCCAGCAGCGGGAGGTCCGGGGCCGCAGATTCACCCCTCCACTTT.